This entry concerns a single T cell receptor beta chain. The record originates from a study of blood T cell repertoires in COVID-19. On the study more broadly: COVID-19 samples collected from the United States, Italy and Spain covered acute and convalescent phases. PBMCs, B-cell-depleted T cells, or T cells provided the cDNA or gDNA that made up the material.

As processed by the authors: Amplification of reference gene primers provided the estimated nucleated cell counts. Assay used: immunoSEQ multiplex PCR; TCRdb lists only in-frame clones, some missing. D and trimming were read from the DNA, whereas the V and J calls and clone size are those reported in that table. The sample records around 200,000 clones, approximately 84% being singletons. CDR3 size: 16 residues. The ends were cut back, 1 base at V and 0 bases at J, with 12 bases in the middle. CDR1 LGHNA and CDR2 YNFKEQ come from the germline V gene. The TCR comes from a man aged 40-55 years with active or convalescent COVID-19. Input material: peripheral blood. The chain has TRBV4-2 and TRBJ1-1, with D tentatively TRBD1 (6 bases). The CDR3: CASSQGTALMNTEAFF. CDR3 sequence (DNA): TGTGCCAGCAGCCAAGGGACAGCGTTGATGAACACTGAAGCTTTCTTT.